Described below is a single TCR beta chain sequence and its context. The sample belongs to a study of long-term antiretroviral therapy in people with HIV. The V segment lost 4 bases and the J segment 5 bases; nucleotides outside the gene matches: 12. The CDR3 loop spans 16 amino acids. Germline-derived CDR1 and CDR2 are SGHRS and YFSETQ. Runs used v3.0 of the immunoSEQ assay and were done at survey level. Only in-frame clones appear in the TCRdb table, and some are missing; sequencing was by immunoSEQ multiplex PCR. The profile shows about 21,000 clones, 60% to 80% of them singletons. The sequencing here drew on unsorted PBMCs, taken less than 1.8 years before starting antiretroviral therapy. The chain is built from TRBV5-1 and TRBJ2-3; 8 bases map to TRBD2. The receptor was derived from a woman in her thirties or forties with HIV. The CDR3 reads CASSQLSAGGIDTQYF. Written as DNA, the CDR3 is TGCGCCAGCAGCCAGCTATCGGCGGGAGGAATAGATACGCAGTATTTT. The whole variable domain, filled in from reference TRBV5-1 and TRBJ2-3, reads KAGVTQTPRYLIKTRGQQVTLSCSPISGHRSVSWYQQTPGQGLQFLFEYFSETQRNKGNFPGRFSGRQFSNSRSEMNVSTLELGDSALYLCASSQLSAGGIDTQYFGPGTRLTVL.